This TCR beta chain emerged from a study of CDR3 diversity in severe acne (dated by TCRdb to about 2019). The CDR3 holds 14 amino acids from the cysteine to the phenylalanine. CDR3 DNA is the only sequence kept; it has 42 bases, read in frame from the first base. As encoded in the germline V gene (reference sequence), CDR1 is LNHDA while CDR2 is SQIVND. Trimming at the junction amounts to 2 bases on V and 4 bases on J, and the germline ends lie 11 bases apart. Libraries were constructed by PCR. Sequenced using an Illumina HiSeq 2000. TCRdb itself trimmed the public reads at Q25 with fastp, ran MiXCR and retained productive beta chains. CDR3 protein sequences are deduplicated, and each keeps its most common genes and DNA. The sample yields tens of thousands of distinct CDR3 sequences; 51% were counted once. In total, the top ten clones hold roughly an eighth of the sample. Details on this clonotype: Which antigen it targets is not known. No much larger clone is present one base from it, and per-base qualities are unavailable.

The sequencing sample was made of blood. The sequence was obtained from a male donor in good health, without acne. The sequence joins TRBV19 to TRBJ1-2, with a weak D call of TRBD1 (6 bases match). The CDR3 region reads CASSIPGELYGYTF. The DNA sequence is TGTGCCAGTAGTATACCAGGGGAGCTCTATGGCTACACCTTC.